These T cell receptor beta chains were read from a single sample in a study of shared clonotypes between healthy human individuals. Profiling relied on immunoSEQ multiplex PCR, and the TCRdb table lists in-frame clones only, not all of them. The sample lists about 2.3 million clones, around 92% seen once, with 0.37% in the top ten. The sequencing input was naive CD4+ T cells from PBMCs. The source of these receptors is a man aged 18 to 30 in good health. Some clones in this sample may be carry-over from other donors' samples. CDR3s include the opening cysteine and the closing phenylalanine or tryptophan. A D gene is named only where the DNA matches it firmly. Clone sizes are given selectively: once, few, many, or a class where the clone is expanded.

size	V	D	J	CDR3
.	TRBV18	.	TRBJ1-3	CASSPVPSPLGPSGNTIYF
.	TRBV6-5	.	TRBJ2-7	CASSSSSYEQYF
.	TRBV5-1	TRBD1	TRBJ1-5	CASSLGDSSQPQHF
.	TRBV14	.	TRBJ2-3	CASSPFAGQYF
once	TRBV19	TRBD1	TRBJ1-5	CATSGTGGNQPQHF
.	TRBV7-4	.	TRBJ2-5	CASSLVLFRYQETQYF
.	TRBV28	TRBD2	TRBJ2-7	CASSFHGLAGTYEQYF
.	TRBV28	TRBD1	TRBJ1-2	CASSTGGPGYTF
.	TRBV4-2	.	TRBJ1-5	CASSQQGWVSNQPQHF
.	TRBV20-1	.	TRBJ2-1	CSAGHNEQFF
.	TRBV6-5	.	TRBJ2-3	CASSSETGSTQYF
once	TRBV27	.	TRBJ1-5	CASSLRAWNQPQHF
.	TRBV28	TRBD1	TRBJ2-7	CASSLTGQGGYEQYF
.	TRBV27	.	TRBJ1-5	CASSFALGPNQPQHF
.	TRBV6-4	.	TRBJ2-1	CASSDLGPSSYNEQFF
.	TRBV7-2	TRBD1	TRBJ2-6	CASSLVSGQGTGANVLTF
.	TRBV7-6	TRBD2	TRBJ2-1	CASSLGAGGPYEQFF
.	TRBV18	TRBD1	TRBJ1-4	CASSPTGPNEKLFF
.	TRBV6-6	TRBD1	TRBJ2-7	CASSYPGQGGEQYF
.	TRBV5-1	.	TRBJ2-3	CASSELALDTQYF
.	TRBV9	.	TRBJ2-7	CASSVEGGREQYF
.	TRBV27	.	TRBJ2-7	CASSFMDAPYEQYF
once	TRBV19	.	TRBJ2-7	CASRPRDYEQYF
.	TRBV6-1	.	TRBJ2-7	CASSVVRNSYEQYF
.	TRBV7-2	TRBD1	TRBJ1-5	CASSPDRGIGNQPQHF
.	TRBV6-5	TRBD1	TRBJ1-5	CASIPGTEDQPQHF
.	TRBV10-3	TRBD1	TRBJ2-1	CAIRQGESINEQFF
.	TRBV5-8	TRBD2	TRBJ2-1	CAITQGLAGFF
.	TRBV6-1	TRBD1	TRBJ1-1	CASGTGARTAFF
.	TRBV7-3	.	TRBJ1-2	CASSPRAAWYGYTF
.	TRBV27	.	TRBJ2-7	CASSPTKPKTYEQYF
once	TRBV9	.	TRBJ2-2	CASSDWVGPGELFF
.	TRBV5-1	.	TRBJ2-1	CASSLWGREQFF
.	TRBV28	.	TRBJ2-4	CASSRPTGHIQYF
.	TRBV4-3	.	TRBJ1-4	CASSQDGWRAFATNEKLFF
.	TRBV10-3	.	TRBJ1-5	CAISAQGSNQPQHF
.	TRBV6-6	.	TRBJ2-7	CASSYPGTYEQYF
.	TRBV9	.	TRBJ1-3	CASSVGSGNTIYF
.	TRBV7-3	.	TRBJ2-2	CASSPGGATGELFF
.	TRBV7-2	TRBD2	TRBJ2-3	CASSWTPTSAYTQYF
.	TRBV11-2	.	TRBJ2-1	CASRLGRDSRNEQFF
.	TRBV27	TRBD2	TRBJ2-7	CASSGGRRIYEQYF
.	TRBV28	TRBD1	TRBJ1-1	CASSTPGQGDTEAFF
.	TRBV25-1	.	TRBJ1-5	CASRRTGSNQPQHF
.	TRBV14	.	TRBJ2-7	CASSQVGARTYEQYF
.	TRBV5-4	TRBD1	TRBJ2-1	CASSSDGQGVQFF
.	TRBV9	TRBD2	TRBJ2-7	CASSPRSERGPYEQYF
.	TRBV5-1	.	TRBJ2-1	CASSLHTTTSSYNEQFF
.	TRBV5-1	TRBD1	TRBJ2-1	CASNRDSPTNEQFF
.	TRBV6-5	.	TRBJ1-2	CASSYAGYGYTF
.	TRBV28	.	TRBJ2-5	CASSFAGRAQETQYF
.	TRBV6-5	.	TRBJ2-1	CATRVRREGNEQFF
few	TRBV2	.	TRBJ1-5	CASSEGLGHQPQHF
.	TRBV19	.	TRBJ1-1	CASSIDRGTEAFF
once	TRBV29-1	TRBD2	TRBJ2-3	CSALGLAGRTDTQYF
.	TRBV28	TRBD1	TRBJ2-2	CAIHQGGRTGELFF
.	TRBV18	.	TRBJ1-5	CASSPTGQPQHF